This T cell receptor (beta chain) derives from a study of CD8 T cells in Susac syndrome. Random hexamers were used to reverse transcribe an amount of about 0.45 to 1 ug RNA. TCRdb analysed the immunoSEQ multiplex PCR reads with MiXCR anew, one entry per CDR3 protein. The data contain about 120,000 distinct CDR3 sequences, around 94% of them singletons. CDR1 is MNHEY, CDR2 SVGAGI, per germline. This CDR3 spans 14 amino acids. V lost 2 bases and J 0 bases, leaving 8 bases between the germline ends. The receptor was derived from a human donor with Susac syndrome. The rearrangement joins TRBV6-5 to TRBJ2-7; D is undetermined. Source material: CD8+ T cells from PBMCs. The CDR3 DNA reads as TGTGCCAGCAGTTACACAAGTACCTCCTACGAGCAGTACTTC. Its protein product is CASSYTSTSYEQYF.